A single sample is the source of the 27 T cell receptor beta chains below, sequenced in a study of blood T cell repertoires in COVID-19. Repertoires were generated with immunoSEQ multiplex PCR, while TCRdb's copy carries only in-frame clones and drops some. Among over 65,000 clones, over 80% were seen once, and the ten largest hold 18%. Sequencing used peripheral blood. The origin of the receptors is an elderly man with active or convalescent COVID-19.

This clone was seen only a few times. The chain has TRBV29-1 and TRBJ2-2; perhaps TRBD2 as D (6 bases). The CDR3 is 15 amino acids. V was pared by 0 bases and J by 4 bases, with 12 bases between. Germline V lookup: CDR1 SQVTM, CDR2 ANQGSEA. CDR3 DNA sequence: TGCAGCGTTGAAGACCGGGACTCGAGCACCGGGGAGCTGTTTTTT. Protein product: CSVEDRDSSTGELFF.

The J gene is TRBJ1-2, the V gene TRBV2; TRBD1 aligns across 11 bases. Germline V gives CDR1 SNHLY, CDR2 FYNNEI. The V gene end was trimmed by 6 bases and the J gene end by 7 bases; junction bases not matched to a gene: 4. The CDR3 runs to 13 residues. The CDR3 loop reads CASRDRGPGGYTF. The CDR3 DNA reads TGTGCCAGCAGGGACAGGGGGCCGGGTGGCTACACCTTC. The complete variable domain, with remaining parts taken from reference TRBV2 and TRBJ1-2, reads EPEVTQTPSHQVTQMGQEVILRCVPISNHLYFYWYRQILGQKVEFLVSFYNNEISEKSEIFDDQFSVERPDGSNFTLKIRSTKLEDSAMYFCASRDRGPGGYTFGSGTRLTVV.

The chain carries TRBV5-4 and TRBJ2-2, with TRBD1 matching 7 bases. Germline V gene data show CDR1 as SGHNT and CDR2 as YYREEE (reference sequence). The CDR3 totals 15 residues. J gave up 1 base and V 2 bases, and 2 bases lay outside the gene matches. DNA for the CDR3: TGTGCCAGCAGCTTAAGGGGGCAGAACACCGGGGAGCTGTTTTTT. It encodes CASSLRGQNTGELFF.

The DNA for the CDR3 is TGTGCCAGCAGCCAAGTACTAGCGGGGGAGACCCAGTACTTC. This translates into CASSQVLAGETQYF. The chain couples TRBV3-1 (or the pseudogene TRBV3-2) to TRBJ2-5; 10 positions match TRBD2. The CDR3 contains 14 residues. Losses at the gene ends were 1 base for V and 5 bases for J; bases not matched to a gene: 1. Germline V gives CDR1 LGHDT, CDR2 YNNKEL (reference sequence).

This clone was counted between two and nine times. Here the CDR3 DNA reads TGTGCCAGCAGCTTAGGACTGATCTCTGGAAACACCATATATTTT. This sequence encodes CASSLGLISGNTIYF. V usage is TRBV5-6 and J usage is TRBJ1-3; no definite D call. Germline CDR1 is SGHDT and CDR2 is YYEEEE. The CDR3 sequence is 15 residues long. V lost 2 bases to trimming and J lost 0 bases, with 9 bases between them.

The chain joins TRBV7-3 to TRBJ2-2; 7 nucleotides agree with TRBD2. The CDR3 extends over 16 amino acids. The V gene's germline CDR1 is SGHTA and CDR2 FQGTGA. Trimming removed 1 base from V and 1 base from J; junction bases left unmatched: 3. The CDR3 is CASSLRASGNTGELFF. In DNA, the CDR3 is TGTGCCAGCAGCTTAAGGGCTAGCGGGAACACCGGGGAGCTGTTTTTT.

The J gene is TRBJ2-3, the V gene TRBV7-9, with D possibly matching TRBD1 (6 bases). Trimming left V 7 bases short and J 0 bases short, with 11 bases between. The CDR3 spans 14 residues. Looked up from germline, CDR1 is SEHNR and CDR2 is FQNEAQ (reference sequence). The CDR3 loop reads CASKGDLSTDTQYF. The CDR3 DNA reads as TGTGCCAGCAAGGGGGATCTAAGCACAGATACGCAGTATTTT.

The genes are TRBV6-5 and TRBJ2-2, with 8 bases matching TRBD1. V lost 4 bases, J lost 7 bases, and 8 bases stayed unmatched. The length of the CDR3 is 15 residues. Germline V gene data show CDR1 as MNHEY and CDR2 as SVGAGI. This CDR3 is CASSSRTGYDGELFF. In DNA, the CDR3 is TGTGCCAGCAGTTCTCGGACAGGGTATGACGGGGAGCTGTTTTTT.

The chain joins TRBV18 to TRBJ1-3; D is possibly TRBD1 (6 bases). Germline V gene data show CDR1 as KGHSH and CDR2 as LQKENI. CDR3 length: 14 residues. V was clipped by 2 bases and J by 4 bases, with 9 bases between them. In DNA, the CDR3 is TGTGCCAGCTCACCAGGACAGCCGGGAAACACCATATATTTT. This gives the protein CASSPGQPGNTIYF.

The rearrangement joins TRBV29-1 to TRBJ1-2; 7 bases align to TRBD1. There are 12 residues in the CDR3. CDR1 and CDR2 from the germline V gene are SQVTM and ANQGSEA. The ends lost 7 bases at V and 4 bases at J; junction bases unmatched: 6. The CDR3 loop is CSARTGAYGYTF. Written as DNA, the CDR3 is TGCAGCGCAAGAACAGGGGCCTATGGCTACACCTTC.

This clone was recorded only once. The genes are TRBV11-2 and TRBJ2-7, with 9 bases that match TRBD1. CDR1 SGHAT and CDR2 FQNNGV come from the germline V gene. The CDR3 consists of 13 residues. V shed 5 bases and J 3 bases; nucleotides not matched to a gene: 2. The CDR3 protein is CASSRTGDYEQYV. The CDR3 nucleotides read TGTGCCAGCAGCCGGACAGGGGACTACGAGCAGTACGTC.

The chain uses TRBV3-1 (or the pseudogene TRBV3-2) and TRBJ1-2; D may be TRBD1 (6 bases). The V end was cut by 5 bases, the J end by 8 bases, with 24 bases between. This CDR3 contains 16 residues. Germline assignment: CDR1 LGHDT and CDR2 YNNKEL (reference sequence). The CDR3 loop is CASSFLLKTGPSGYTF. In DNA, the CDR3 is TGTGCCAGCAGCTTCCTCCTGAAAACAGGGCCGTCGGGCTACACCTTC.

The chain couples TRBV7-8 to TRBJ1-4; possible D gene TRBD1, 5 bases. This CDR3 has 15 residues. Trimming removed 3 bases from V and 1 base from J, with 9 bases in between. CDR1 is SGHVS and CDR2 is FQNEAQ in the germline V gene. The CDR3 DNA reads TGTGCCAGCAGCTTCTACAGGCGAACTAATGAAAAACTGTTTTTT. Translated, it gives CASSFYRRTNEKLFF.

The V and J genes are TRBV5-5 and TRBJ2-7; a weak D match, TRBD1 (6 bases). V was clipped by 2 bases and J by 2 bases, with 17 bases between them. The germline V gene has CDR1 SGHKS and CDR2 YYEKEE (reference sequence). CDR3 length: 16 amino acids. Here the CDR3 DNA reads TGTGCCAGCAGCTTCTCCCCGGGACACCAAACCTACGAGCAGTACGTC. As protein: CASSFSPGHQTYEQYV.

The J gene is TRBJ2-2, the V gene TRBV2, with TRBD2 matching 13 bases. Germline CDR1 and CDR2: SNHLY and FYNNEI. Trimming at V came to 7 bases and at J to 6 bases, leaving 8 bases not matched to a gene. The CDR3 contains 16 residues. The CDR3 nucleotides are TGTGCCAGCACCGAGACTAGCGGGAGGCCAGCCGGGGAGCTGTTTTTT. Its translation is CASTETSGRPAGELFF.

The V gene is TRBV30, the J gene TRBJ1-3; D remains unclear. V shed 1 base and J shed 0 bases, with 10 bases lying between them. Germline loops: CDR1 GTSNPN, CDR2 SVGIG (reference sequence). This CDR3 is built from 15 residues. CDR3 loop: CAWSDYGSSGNTIYF. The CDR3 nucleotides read TGTGCCTGGAGTGATTACGGGAGCTCTGGAAACACCATATATTTT.

CDR3 DNA sequence: TGTGCCAGCAGCACCTCTGACAGGGGTTTGGCTAATTCACCCCTCCACTTT. It codes for CASSTSDRGLANSPLHF. V gene TRBV7-8 combines with J gene TRBJ1-6, with TRBD1 matching over 8 bases. With V trimmed by 5 bases and J by 6 bases, 12 bases remained unmatched. This CDR3 is 17 amino acids long. Per germline, CDR1 SGHVS and CDR2 FQNEAQ.

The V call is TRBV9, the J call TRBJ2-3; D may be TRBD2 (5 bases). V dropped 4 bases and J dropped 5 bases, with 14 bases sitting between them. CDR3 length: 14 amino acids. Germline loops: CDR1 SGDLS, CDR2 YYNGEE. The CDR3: CASSLSLAEDTQYF. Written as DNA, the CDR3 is TGTGCCAGCAGCCTTTCGCTAGCTGAAGATACGCAGTATTTT.

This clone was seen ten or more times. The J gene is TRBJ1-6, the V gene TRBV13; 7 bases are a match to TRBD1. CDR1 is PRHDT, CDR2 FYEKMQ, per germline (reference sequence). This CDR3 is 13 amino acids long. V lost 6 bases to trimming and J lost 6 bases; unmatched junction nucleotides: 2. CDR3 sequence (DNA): TGTGCCAGCAGAGGGACAGCTAATTCACCCCTCCACTTT. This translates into CASRGTANSPLHF.

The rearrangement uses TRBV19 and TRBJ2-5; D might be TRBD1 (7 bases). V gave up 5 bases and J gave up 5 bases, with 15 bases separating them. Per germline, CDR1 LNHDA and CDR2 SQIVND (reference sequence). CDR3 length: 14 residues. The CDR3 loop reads CASSAGQIRETQYF. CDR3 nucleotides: TGTGCCAGTAGTGCGGGACAGATCCGGGAGACCCAGTACTTC.

The CDR3 protein is CASSASGAHGEKLFF. The CDR3 region has the DNA TGTGCCAGCAGTGCCAGCGGGGCCCATGGGGAAAAACTGTTTTTT. The chain has TRBV2 and TRBJ1-4, with D possibly TRBD1 on 5 matching bases. This CDR3 contains 15 residues. CDR1 is SNHLY and CDR2 is FYNNEI in the germline V gene. Trimming took 4 bases from V and 8 from J, leaving 17 bases between them.

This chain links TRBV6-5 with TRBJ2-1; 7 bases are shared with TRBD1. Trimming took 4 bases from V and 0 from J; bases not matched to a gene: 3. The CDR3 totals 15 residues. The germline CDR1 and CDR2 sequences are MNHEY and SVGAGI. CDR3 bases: TGTGCCAGCAGTTTGGACAGGAGCTCCTACAATGAGCAGTTCTTC. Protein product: CASSLDRSSYNEQFF.

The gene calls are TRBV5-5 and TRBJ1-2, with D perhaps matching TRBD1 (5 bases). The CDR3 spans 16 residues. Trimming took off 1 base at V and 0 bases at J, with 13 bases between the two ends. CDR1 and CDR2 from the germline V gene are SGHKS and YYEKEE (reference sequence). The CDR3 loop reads CASSLNPGTSNYGYTF. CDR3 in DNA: TGTGCCAGCAGCTTGAACCCCGGGACTTCTAACTATGGCTACACCTTC. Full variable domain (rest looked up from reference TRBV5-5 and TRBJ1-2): DAGVTQSPTHLIKTRGQQVTLRCSPISGHKSVSWYQQVLGQGPQFIFQYYEKEERGRGNFPDRFSARQFPNYSSELNVNALLLGDSALYLCASSLNPGTSNYGYTFGSGTRLTVV.

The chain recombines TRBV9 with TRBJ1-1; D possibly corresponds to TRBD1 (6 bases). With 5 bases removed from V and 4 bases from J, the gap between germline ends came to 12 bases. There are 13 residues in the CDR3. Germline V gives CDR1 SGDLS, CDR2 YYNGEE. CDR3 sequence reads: CASSVTGSTEAFF. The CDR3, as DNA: TGTGCCAGCAGTGTGACAGGTTCCACTGAAGCTTTCTTT.

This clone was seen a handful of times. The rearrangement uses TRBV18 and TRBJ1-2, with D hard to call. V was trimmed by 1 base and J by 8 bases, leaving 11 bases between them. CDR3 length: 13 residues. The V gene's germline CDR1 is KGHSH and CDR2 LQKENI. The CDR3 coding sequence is TGTGCCAGCTCACCACGGGCCACGGAAGGCTACACCTTC. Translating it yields CASSPRATEGYTF.

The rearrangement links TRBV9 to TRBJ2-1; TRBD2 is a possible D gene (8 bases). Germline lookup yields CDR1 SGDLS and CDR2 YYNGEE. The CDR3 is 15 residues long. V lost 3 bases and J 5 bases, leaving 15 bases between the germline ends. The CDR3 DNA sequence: TGTGCCAGCAGCGCGGGAGGGGGCGTTCACAATGAGCAGTTCTTC. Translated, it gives CASSAGGGVHNEQFF.

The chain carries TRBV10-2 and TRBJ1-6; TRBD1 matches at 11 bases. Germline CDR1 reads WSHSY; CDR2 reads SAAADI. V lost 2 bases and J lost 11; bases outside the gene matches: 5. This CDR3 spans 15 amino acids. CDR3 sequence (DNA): TGCGCCAGCAGTGAGAAGGACAGGGGGCGAGCACCCCTCCACTTT. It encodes CASSEKDRGRAPLHF.